What follows are 2 T cell receptor beta chains derived from one specimen sequenced in a study of cytomegalovirus exposure and HLA in healthy donors. Primers: 60 Vbeta forward and 13 Jbeta reverse. The assay was immunoSEQ multiplex PCR, and TCRdb's table has in-frame clones only and misses some. Here the sample spans roughly 190,000 clones, more than 75% being singletons. The sequenced sample was PBMCs. The receptors shown here come from a woman aged 18-29 years in good health and CMV-seronegative.

This clone was counted only a few times. The chain combines TRBV5-4 with TRBJ1-1; no clear D. The CDR3 has 12 residues. Germline values: CDR1 SGHNT, CDR2 YYREEE (reference sequence). The ends were cut back, 4 bases at V and 3 bases at J, with 7 bases in the middle. The CDR3 coding sequence is TGTGCCAGCAGCCTGATAGACACTGAAGCTTTCTTT. It translates to CASSLIDTEAFF.

The CDR3 here is CASSQGVRGELFF. The CDR3 DNA reads as TGTGCCAGCAGTCAAGGGGTCAGGGGGGAGCTGTTTTTT. V and J are TRBV11-3 and TRBJ2-2; a possible D gene is TRBD1 (5 bases). The ends were cut back, 6 bases at V and 8 bases at J, with 13 bases in the middle. There are 13 residues in the CDR3. Germline V gene data show CDR1 as SGHNT and CDR2 as YENEEA.